The rows below give T cell receptor beta chains drawn from one sample of a study of T cell repertoires in cytomegalovirus infection. TCRdb reprocessed the reads via MiXCR and lists one record per CDR3 protein. Of around 530,000 distinct CDR3 sequences in the sample, approximately 15% were seen once. Sequenced input: CD8+ T cells from PBMCs. These receptors were taken from a human donor in good health (CMV status not recorded). Some clones in this sample may be carry-over from other donors' samples. Both conserved end residues are part of each CDR3. D genes are given only for firm matches. The size entry is marked missing in some rows and otherwise reads once, few, many or a size class.

j_gene: TRBJ2-1; v_gene: TRBV5-6; d_gene: TRBD2; abundance: many; CDR3nt: TGTGCCAGCAGCTCGGACTGGCGGGGGACCTACAATGAGCAGTTCTTC; CDR3aa: CASSSDWRGTYNEQFF
j_gene: TRBJ2-1; v_gene: TRBV6-4; d_gene: .; abundance: few; CDR3nt: TGTGCCAGCAGTCAAAACCAGGGAGTTTCATACAATGAGCAGTTCTTC; CDR3aa: CASSQNQGVSYNEQFF
j_gene: TRBJ2-5; v_gene: TRBV7-8; d_gene: .; abundance: many; CDR3nt: TGTGCCAGCAGCACAGGCGGAGAAGAGACCCAGTACTTC; CDR3aa: CASSTGGEETQYF
j_gene: TRBJ2-5; v_gene: TRBV4-1; d_gene: .; abundance: many; CDR3nt: TGCGCCAGCAGATCGTTCGCACAGGGTTTGGGAGAGACCCAGTACTTC; CDR3aa: CASRSFAQGLGETQYF
j_gene: TRBJ2-3; v_gene: TRBV14; d_gene: .; abundance: .; CDR3nt: TGTGCCAGCAGCCCCTCCGACCTAACAGATACGCAGTATTTT; CDR3aa: CASSPSDLTDTQYF
j_gene: TRBJ2-1; v_gene: TRBV6-2/TRBV6-3; d_gene: TRBD2; abundance: many; CDR3nt: TGTGCCAGCAGTATTCTAGCGGGGACAAACAATGAGCAGTTCTTC; CDR3aa: CASSILAGTNNEQFF
j_gene: TRBJ2-1; v_gene: TRBV9; d_gene: TRBD2; abundance: .; CDR3nt: TGTGCCAGCAGCGTAGGTGCGGCGAAGAGGACTAGCGGCAGGAGCTCCTACAATGAGCAGTTCTTC; CDR3aa: CASSVGAAKRTSGRSSYNEQFF
j_gene: TRBJ1-4; v_gene: TRBV10-3; d_gene: TRBD1; abundance: many; CDR3nt: TGTGCCATCAGTGAGGACGTGGGACAGGTTAATGAAAAACTGTTTTTT; CDR3aa: CAISEDVGQVNEKLFF
j_gene: TRBJ1-6; v_gene: TRBV6-1; d_gene: .; abundance: many; CDR3nt: TGTGCCAGCAGGGCCGGGACGCATGATAATTCACCCCTCCACTTT; CDR3aa: CASRAGTHDNSPLHF
j_gene: TRBJ1-4; v_gene: TRBV6-5; d_gene: .; abundance: .; CDR3nt: TGTGCCAGCAGTTACTCCTGGGGTCGTGGTGAAAAACTGTTTTTT; CDR3aa: CASSYSWGRGEKLFF
j_gene: TRBJ1-5; v_gene: TRBV27; d_gene: .; abundance: .; CDR3nt: TGTGCCAGCAGGTTACGGGGGTCATGGCAGCCCCAGCATTTT; CDR3aa: CASRLRGSWQPQHF
j_gene: TRBJ2-7; v_gene: TRBV5-1; d_gene: TRBD1; abundance: few; CDR3nt: TGCGCCAGCAGCTTGGCGGGACAGGGTTACCACGAGCAGTACTTC; CDR3aa: CASSLAGQGYHEQYF
j_gene: TRBJ1-1; v_gene: TRBV20-1; d_gene: .; abundance: many; CDR3nt: TGCAGTGCTAGACCCTCGGACACTGAAGCTTTCTTT; CDR3aa: CSARPSDTEAFF
j_gene: TRBJ2-7; v_gene: TRBV7-8; d_gene: TRBD2; abundance: many; CDR3nt: TGTGCCAGCAGCTGGGGACTAGCGGGGTCCTCCTACGAGCAGTACTTC; CDR3aa: CASSWGLAGSSYEQYF
j_gene: TRBJ2-7; v_gene: TRBV19; d_gene: .; abundance: few; CDR3nt: TGTGCCAGTAGTATAGGTCCTGCGGGGGAGCAGTACTTC; CDR3aa: CASSIGPAGEQYF
j_gene: TRBJ2-1; v_gene: TRBV9; d_gene: .; abundance: .; CDR3nt: TGTGCCAGCAGCGAAACAGTGACCTCCTACAATGAGCAGTTCTTC; CDR3aa: CASSETVTSYNEQFF
j_gene: TRBJ2-3; v_gene: TRBV6-9; d_gene: .; abundance: few; CDR3nt: TGTGCCAGCAGTTATGAGAGGTTGAAAGATACGCAGTATTTT; CDR3aa: CASSYERLKDTQYF
j_gene: TRBJ2-1; v_gene: TRBV4-1; d_gene: TRBD1; abundance: .; CDR3nt: TGCGCCAGCAGCCCAGAACAGGGGCGATCCTACAATGAGCAGTTCTTC; CDR3aa: CASSPEQGRSYNEQFF
j_gene: TRBJ1-1; v_gene: TRBV6-2/TRBV6-3; d_gene: TRBD1; abundance: .; CDR3nt: TGTGCCAGCAGTTACCTTCCGACAGGGGTAACTGAAGCTTTCTTT; CDR3aa: CASSYLPTGVTEAFF
j_gene: TRBJ2-2; v_gene: TRBV6-5; d_gene: TRBD2; abundance: many; CDR3nt: TGTGCCAGCAGTTACCTCCGGACTAGCGGGAGGAAGGCCGGGGAGCTGTTTTTT; CDR3aa: CASSYLRTSGRKAGELFF
j_gene: TRBJ1-2; v_gene: TRBV24-1; d_gene: TRBD1; abundance: .; CDR3nt: TGTGCCACCAGTGACATCGGACAGGGGAATGGCTACACCTTC; CDR3aa: CATSDIGQGNGYTF
j_gene: TRBJ1-1; v_gene: TRBV9; d_gene: TRBD1; abundance: few; CDR3nt: TGTGCCAGCAGCAACCGGACAGGGGGTGCGGTGAACACTGAAGCTTTCTTT; CDR3aa: CASSNRTGGAVNTEAFF
j_gene: TRBJ1-1; v_gene: TRBV19; d_gene: .; abundance: many; CDR3nt: TGTGCCAGTAGTATAACCCCCCTCGACAGGTATAACACTGAAGCTTTCTTT; CDR3aa: CASSITPLDRYNTEAFF
j_gene: TRBJ1-1; v_gene: TRBV2; d_gene: .; abundance: many; CDR3nt: TGTGCCAGCCCCCTCCGCGGGCAGGGGAAGAACACTGAAGCTTTCTTT; CDR3aa: CASPLRGQGKNTEAFF
j_gene: TRBJ2-1; v_gene: TRBV3-1; d_gene: .; abundance: few; CDR3nt: TGTGCCAGCACCCCGGAATACTGGCGGGACACAAACCGTAGTACCCAATTCTACTACAATGAGCAGTTCTTC; CDR3aa: CASTPEYWRDTNRSTQFYYNEQFF
j_gene: TRBJ2-1; v_gene: TRBV20-1; d_gene: TRBD2; abundance: many; CDR3nt: TGCAGTGCTAGTACCCAACCCCTTTTAGCGGGAGGGCCTGAGGAGCAGTTCTTC; CDR3aa: CSASTQPLLAGGPEEQFF
j_gene: TRBJ1-2; v_gene: TRBV12-3/TRBV12-4; d_gene: .; abundance: many; CDR3nt: TGTGCCAGCAGTTTCAGCCAGGACAGAAGATATGGCTACACCTTC; CDR3aa: CASSFSQDRRYGYTF
j_gene: TRBJ2-1; v_gene: TRBV7-6; d_gene: .; abundance: many; CDR3nt: TGTGCCAGCAGCTTAGCTTGGCGAAATGAGCAGTTCTTC; CDR3aa: CASSLAWRNEQFF
j_gene: TRBJ2-3; v_gene: TRBV6-1; d_gene: .; abundance: many; CDR3nt: TGTGCCAGCAGTGAAGATTCTAGCACAGATACGCAGTATTTT; CDR3aa: CASSEDSSTDTQYF
j_gene: TRBJ1-2; v_gene: TRBV29-1; d_gene: TRBD1; abundance: .; CDR3nt: TGCAGCGTTGAAGAAACACAGGGGGTACTAAACTATGGCTACACCTTC; CDR3aa: CSVEETQGVLNYGYTF
j_gene: TRBJ2-5; v_gene: TRBV9; d_gene: TRBD2; abundance: few; CDR3nt: TGTGCCAGCACCCGATGGGCGGGGGGCCAAGAGACCCAGTACTTC; CDR3aa: CASTRWAGGQETQYF
j_gene: TRBJ1-1; v_gene: TRBV11-2; d_gene: TRBD1; abundance: many; CDR3nt: TGTGCCAGCAGCCCTTGGACAGGGTCTGCGAACACTGAAGCTTTCTTT; CDR3aa: CASSPWTGSANTEAFF
j_gene: TRBJ1-6; v_gene: TRBV6-5; d_gene: .; abundance: .; CDR3nt: TGTGCCAGCAGTTACTCGTTTGGGTCGCCCCTCCACTTT; CDR3aa: CASSYSFGSPLHF
j_gene: TRBJ1-4; v_gene: TRBV3-1; d_gene: TRBD1; abundance: many; CDR3nt: TGTGCCAGCAGCCAAGACTTCAGGGGGGCTAATGAAAAACTGTTTTTT; CDR3aa: CASSQDFRGANEKLFF
j_gene: TRBJ2-7; v_gene: TRBV27; d_gene: TRBD2; abundance: few; CDR3nt: TGTGCCAGCAGTTTAGGCGGGGGGTTCTACGAGCAGTACTTC; CDR3aa: CASSLGGGFYEQYF
j_gene: TRBJ2-3; v_gene: TRBV20-1; d_gene: .; abundance: .; CDR3nt: TGCAGTGCTACGGAGGCCCCGGAGAATACGCAGTATTTT; CDR3aa: CSATEAPENTQYF
j_gene: TRBJ2-2; v_gene: TRBV12-3/TRBV12-4; d_gene: TRBD2; abundance: many; CDR3nt: TGTGCCAGCAGTTTACCCCCCGGACTAGGAGTTTTCGGGGAGCTGTTTTTT; CDR3aa: CASSLPPGLGVFGELFF
j_gene: TRBJ2-1; v_gene: TRBV24-1; d_gene: .; abundance: few; CDR3nt: TGTGCCACCAGTGATCGGGACTCGGCCTACAATGAGCAGTTCTTC; CDR3aa: CATSDRDSAYNEQFF
j_gene: TRBJ2-2; v_gene: TRBV7-9; d_gene: .; abundance: many; CDR3nt: TGTGCCAGCAGCCTTCCTCGGAGAACCCCGAACACCGGGGAGCTGTTTTTT; CDR3aa: CASSLPRRTPNTGELFF